These 29 T cell receptor beta chains were all obtained from the same sample, sequenced in a study of PD-1 blockade in mismatch repair-deficient tumors. Clones were read by immunoSEQ multiplex PCR, and TCRdb kept only the in-frame ones, dropping some. The data show 20,000 to 25,000 clones, with just under 85% seen just once and over 15% held by the top ten. The specimen was peripheral blood, collected 2 weeks after starting pembrolizumab. These TCRs come from an adult with mismatch repair-deficient cancer.

This chain links TRBV27 with TRBJ2-3; 10 bases line up with TRBD1. Losses at the gene ends were 0 bases for V and 3 bases for J; bases not matched to a gene: 6. Germline V lookup: CDR1 MNHEY, CDR2 SMNVEV (reference sequence). The length of the CDR3 is 17 residues. The CDR3 coding sequence is TGTGCCAGCAGTTTATCGCCGGGACAGGGGATGACAGATACGCAGTATTTT. It specifies CASSLSPGQGMTDTQYF.

This chain connects TRBV5-1 to TRBJ2-4, with D perhaps being TRBD1 or TRBD2 (5 bases each). V gave up 4 bases and J gave up 3 bases, with 14 bases separating them. The CDR3 sequence is 15 residues long. CDR1 and CDR2 (germline): SGHRS, YFSETQ. The CDR3, as DNA: TGCGCCAGCAGCCAATCCGGGACGGGCAAAAACATTCAGTACTTC. It is translated as CASSQSGTGKNIQYF.

J is TRBJ2-2 and V is TRBV11-2, with TRBD2 identical over 8 bases. Germline V gene sequence: CDR1 SGHAT, CDR2 FQNNGV. The CDR3 totals 18 residues. V was pared by 1 base and J by 0 bases, with 7 bases of the junction left unmatched. The CDR3: CASSLVPWREANTGELFF. The CDR3 DNA reads as TGTGCCAGCAGCTTAGTGCCCTGGCGGGAGGCGAACACCGGGGAGCTGTTTTTT.

The gene calls are TRBV21-1 and TRBJ1-4. TRBV21-1 is noted as a pseudogene. The CDR3 is made up of 12 amino acids. The CDR3 DNA is TGTGCCAGCAGCAAAGGGGGTGAAAAACTGTTTTTT. Translating gives CASSKGGEKLFF.

The chain employs TRBV6-6 and TRBJ2-7; D is perhaps TRBD1 or TRBD2 (7 bases each). The germline gives CDR1 MNHNY, CDR2 SVGAGI (reference sequence). Between the trimmed V and J ends, which lost 5 bases and 6 bases, there was a span of 23 bases. CDR3 length: 16 residues. This CDR3 reads CASSIKIQTGRAEQYF. The CDR3 DNA sequence: TGTGCCAGCAGTATCAAAATACAGACAGGGAGGGCCGAGCAGTACTTC.

The chain couples TRBV5-5 to TRBJ1-1; 8 positions agree with TRBD1. CDR1 and CDR2 (germline): SGHKS, YYEKEE (reference sequence). CDR3 length: 15 residues. The V gene end was trimmed by 1 base and the J gene end by 3 bases; junction bases not matched to a gene: 5. The CDR3 here is CASSLRHRGDTEAFF. For the CDR3, the DNA is TGTGCCAGCAGCTTGCGACACAGGGGGGACACTGAAGCTTTCTTT.

This sequence joins TRBV4-1 and TRBJ2-3; D gene unclear. The V end lost 1 base, the J end lost 9 bases, and 17 bases lay between the germline ends. This CDR3 has 15 residues. Germline CDR1 is MGHRA and CDR2 is YSYEKL. CDR3 nucleotide sequence: TGCGCCAGCAGCCAAGCGGTGAGTCGGGCAATGACGCAGTATTTT. As protein: CASSQAVSRAMTQYF.

The chain couples TRBV28 to TRBJ2-7; 9 bases agree with TRBD1. CDR1 and CDR2 (germline): MDHEN, SYDVKM. The CDR3 runs to 17 residues. J was trimmed by 1 base and V by 11 bases; bases with no gene match: 18. This chain's CDR3 is CAGSGGTGTSGSYEQYF. As DNA, the CDR3 is TGTGCCGGCTCAGGAGGGACAGGGACCTCGGGATCCTACGAGCAGTACTTC.

The chain carries TRBV9 and TRBJ2-7; possibly TRBD2 for D (6 bases). CDR1 is SGDLS and CDR2 is YYNGEE in the germline V gene. V shed 4 bases and J shed 6 bases, with 11 bases lying between them. The CDR3 is 12 amino acids. The CDR3 reads CASSPAGSEQYF. CDR3 in DNA: TGTGCCAGCAGCCCCGCCGGGAGCGAGCAGTACTTC.

The V and J genes are TRBV6-1 and TRBJ2-5, with 12 bases aligning to TRBD2. V shed 11 bases, J shed 1 base, and the junction held 8 bases outside the gene matches. CDR3 size: 15 residues. CDR1 is MNHNS and CDR2 is SASEGT in the germline V gene. Written as DNA, the CDR3 is TGTGCCGGGTCTGGACTAGCGGGGACCCAAGAGACCCAGTACTTC. Protein product: CAGSGLAGTQETQYF.

V gene TRBV19 combines with J gene TRBJ2-7, with TRBD2 identical over 10 bases. Germline V gene sequence: CDR1 LNHDA, CDR2 SQIVND (reference sequence). Germline trimming cut 3 bases from V and 2 bases from J; bases unmatched to any gene: 7. The CDR3 covers 16 residues. The CDR3 loop is CASSIGRAGGAYEQYF. CDR3 coding DNA: TGTGCCAGTAGTATCGGGCGAGCGGGAGGGGCCTACGAGCAGTACTTC.

Turning to this clone: The identical CDR3 is also encoded by other nucleotide sequences in the sample. This rearrangement joins TRBV6-1 to TRBJ1-1; the D gene is possibly TRBD1 (6 bases). The CDR3 consists of 13 residues. Germline-derived CDR1 and CDR2 are MNHNS and SASEGT. V lost 6 bases and J lost 0, with 8 bases in between. The CDR3 nucleotides read TGTGCCAGCAGAGCAGGGGTGAACACTGAAGCTTTCTTT. Protein: CASRAGVNTEAFF.

V is TRBV29-1 and J is TRBJ2-1; TRBD1 matches at 8 bases. Germline V gene data show CDR1 as SQVTM and CDR2 as ANQGSEA. This CDR3 has 13 amino acids. V was pared by 7 bases and J by 6 bases, with 8 bases of the junction left unmatched. The CDR3 sequence is CSDPGQVGNEQFF. The CDR3 nucleotides read TGCAGCGACCCGGGACAGGTGGGCAATGAGCAGTTCTTC.

In DNA, the CDR3 is TGTGCCAGTAGTATTTGGCTAGCGGGAGGGCAGGCTCGGGAGACCCAGTACTTC. It encodes CASSIWLAGGQARETQYF. V is TRBV19 and J is TRBJ2-5; 12 nucleotides align to TRBD2. CDR3 length equals 18 residues. V was pared by 3 bases and J by 5 bases, with 13 bases of the junction left unmatched. Per the germline V gene, CDR1 is LNHDA and CDR2 is SQIVND (reference sequence).

The chain joins TRBV6-1 to TRBJ1-4, with 9 bases aligning to TRBD1. CDR1 and CDR2 (germline): MNHNS, SASEGT. This CDR3 contains 13 residues. J was trimmed by 7 bases and V by 6 bases; bases with no gene match: 3. The CDR3 loop is CASRGQGSEKLFF. DNA for the CDR3: TGTGCCAGCAGGGGACAGGGAAGTGAAAAACTGTTTTTT.

The CDR3 region is CAWTSGRAYNEQFF. As DNA, the CDR3 is TGTGCCTGGACTAGCGGGAGGGCTTACAATGAGCAGTTCTTC. This sequence joins TRBV30 and TRBJ2-1; 12 bases align to TRBD2. The junction had 2 bases not matched to a gene; V was cut back by 4 bases and J by 4 bases. CDR1 is GTSNPN, CDR2 SVGIG, per germline (reference sequence). The CDR3 sequence is 14 residues long.

V gene TRBV5-1 combines with J gene TRBJ2-2, with 9 bases identical to TRBD2. The CDR3 has 16 amino acids. V lost 0 bases, J lost 2 bases, and 2 bases stayed unmatched. Germline V lookup: CDR1 SGHRS, CDR2 YFSETQ. The CDR3 region has the DNA TGCGCCAGCAGCTTGGCTAGCGGGGTAAACACCGGGGAGCTGTTTTTT. Its translation: CASSLASGVNTGELFF.

This clone occurred a few times. The chain couples TRBV5-1 to TRBJ2-7; TRBD1 matches 8 bases. Germline CDR1 reads SGHRS; CDR2 reads YFSETQ. The V segment lost 0 bases and the J segment 5 bases; nucleotides outside the gene matches: 7. This CDR3 contains 15 residues. The CDR3: CASSLGSGGFHEQYF. In DNA, the CDR3 is TGCGCCAGCAGCTTGGGTTCAGGGGGCTTTCACGAGCAGTACTTC.

The chain couples TRBV2 to TRBJ1-2; 8 nucleotides agree with TRBD1. Germline lookup yields CDR1 SNHLY and CDR2 FYNNEI. V lost 6 bases and J lost 4; bases outside the gene matches: 7. This CDR3 has 14 amino acids. The CDR3 coding sequence is TGTGCCAGCAGGCTTGGACAGGGTATCTATGGCTACACCTTC. Protein product: CASRLGQGIYGYTF.

The chain links TRBV27 to TRBJ2-3; 12 bases agree with TRBD2. The germline V gene encodes CDR1 MNHEY and CDR2 SMNVEV (reference sequence). V lost 6 bases to trimming and J lost 6 bases; unmatched junction nucleotides: 7. This CDR3 is 15 amino acids long. CDR3 in DNA: TGTGCCAGCAGGGGACTAGCGGGCCCGCGGGATACGCAGTATTTT. This encodes CASRGLAGPRDTQYF.

The chain is built from TRBV4-2 and TRBJ2-7, with a weak D call TRBD2 (6 bases). Germline lookup yields CDR1 LGHNA and CDR2 YNFKEQ. CDR3 length: 15 amino acids. V lost 0 bases, J lost 1 base, and 10 bases lay in between. This CDR3 reads CASSQDDGTSYEQYF. Here the CDR3 DNA reads TGTGCCAGCAGCCAAGACGACGGGACTTCCTACGAGCAGTACTTC.

The CDR3 DNA sequence: TGTGCCAGCTCAGCAGGGGGGGTCAATGAGCAGTTCTTC. It is translated as CASSAGGVNEQFF. The chain has TRBV18 and TRBJ2-1; tentatively, D is TRBD1 or TRBD2 (7 bases each). The CDR3 contains 13 residues. V lost 5 bases and J 6 bases, leaving 11 bases between the germline ends. Looked up from germline, CDR1 is KGHSH and CDR2 is LQKENI.

This clone was counted between two and nine times. This chain connects TRBV5-1 to TRBJ1-1; D possibly corresponds to TRBD1 (5 bases). Germline CDR1 and CDR2: SGHRS and YFSETQ. The CDR3 is made up of 14 amino acids. The V and J ends lost 7 bases and 1 base respectively, with 14 bases between them. CDR3 nucleotide sequence: TGCGCCAGCGCATTCACGACAGAGAACACTGAAGCTTTCTTT. Translated: CASAFTTENTEAFF.

V gene TRBV7-8 combines with J gene TRBJ2-4; 7 bases fit TRBD1. The trim removed 5 bases at V and 2 bases at J, leaving 12 bases unmatched. Germline CDR1 is SGHVS and CDR2 is FQNEAQ. The CDR3 consists of 17 residues. The CDR3 is CASSLRRQGLSKNIQYF. The CDR3 nucleotides read TGTGCCAGCAGCCTAAGGAGACAGGGCTTGTCCAAAAACATTCAGTACTTC.

This rearrangement joins TRBV6-4 to TRBJ2-3; 9 bases are shared with TRBD1. The CDR3 loop spans 16 amino acids. V lost 3 bases, J lost 1 base, and 5 bases stayed unmatched. Looked up from germline, CDR1 is MRHNA and CDR2 is SNTAGT. The CDR3 bases are TGTGCCAGCAGTGAGGGGACAGGGAGGGGCACAGATACGCAGTATTTT. As protein: CASSEGTGRGTDTQYF.

This chain uses TRBV10-2 with TRBJ2-7; D remains ambiguous. The germline V gene encodes CDR1 WSHSY and CDR2 SAAADI. The germline V and J ends were trimmed by 6 bases and 2 bases, with 5 bases remaining between them. This CDR3 is built from 11 residues. Here the CDR3 reads CASRTTYEQYF. The CDR3 nucleotides read TGCGCCAGCAGGACCACCTACGAGCAGTACTTC.

The chain uses TRBV19 and TRBJ2-5; 8 bases map to TRBD1. With V trimmed by 4 bases and J by 5 bases, 6 bases remained unmatched. CDR3 length equals 14 residues. Germline CDR1 reads LNHDA; CDR2 reads SQIVND (reference sequence). CDR3 bases: TGTGCCAGTAGTACAGGGGGCGAAGGGGAGACCCAGTACTTC. Protein: CASSTGGEGETQYF.

V is TRBV4-2 and J is TRBJ2-7, with TRBD2 matching 16 bases. V shed 0 bases and J 0 bases; nucleotides not matched to a gene: 2. In germline, CDR1 is LGHNA, CDR2 YNFKEQ. The CDR3 loop spans 18 amino acids. CDR3 nucleotide sequence: TGTGCCAGCAGCCAAGAGGGACTAGCGGGAGGGCCCTCCTACGAGCAGTACTTC. This translates into CASSQEGLAGGPSYEQYF.

The V gene is TRBV14, the J gene TRBJ1-1; the D is unclear. With 4 bases removed from V and 4 bases from J, the gap between germline ends came to 13 bases. The germline CDR1 and CDR2 sequences are SGHDN and FVKESK. This CDR3 spans 14 amino acids. The CDR3 spells CASSPFQSPTEAFF. The CDR3 region has the DNA TGTGCCAGCAGCCCATTCCAATCACCCACTGAAGCTTTCTTT.